This T cell receptor (beta chain) was documented in a study of cytomegalovirus exposure and HLA in healthy donors. Study as a whole: Unique TCRs numbering some 93 million, obtained from HLA-typed donors, made up an early data release.

PCR primers comprised 60 Vbeta and 13 Jbeta primers. Measured with immunoSEQ multiplex PCR; TCRdb has only the in-frame clones, and not every one. The sample includes over 100,000 clones, 50% to 80% of them seen just once. Findings and caveats of the study: Presence/absence results assume similar sequencing depth per donor, which may not hold. An analysis that was carried out later associated some 17,000 TCR beta sequences with HLA alleles at 0.05 false discovery rate. There were several of the most significant clusters that appeared linked to common viral pathogens in a later analysis.

J was trimmed by 5 bases and V by 1 base; bases with no gene match: 6. CDR1 is SGHRS, CDR2 YFSETQ, per germline. The CDR3 consists of 16 residues. Concerning this clone: The target antigen is unknown.

Sequenced: PBMCs. This rearrangement joins TRBV5-1 to TRBJ1-4; 9 bases match TRBD1. This TCR derives from a woman aged 40 to 49 in good health and CMV-seropositive. In nucleotides, the CDR3 is TGCGCCAGCAGCTTGAACCTCGGACAGGGGAATGAAAAACTGTTTTTT. Amino acid sequence: CASSLNLGQGNEKLFF.